Below, one TCR beta chain is given with its context. Its antigen is unknown. Treatment defined: approximately 11-day PBMC culture with coronavirus spike peptide pools or control peptides (ViraFEST assay). The sample belongs to a study of vaccination and CD4 T cells after COVID-19. Cultured CD4+ T-cell DNA underwent Oncomine TCR Beta short-read sequencing. TCRdb re-called the PCR reads through MiXCR, storing one row per CDR3 protein. The sample holds around 16,000 distinct CDR3 sequences, 55% to 85% seen once. The V and J ends lost 8 bases and 0 bases respectively, with 11 bases between them. There are 15 residues in the CDR3. Germline V gene data show CDR1 as MDHEN and CDR2 as SYDVKM.

What was sequenced was CD4+ T cells from blood, cultured in vitro. The source of this sequence is a human donor who had recovered from COVID-19. The V and J genes are TRBV28 and TRBJ1-6; weak D call: TRBD1 (5 bases). CDR3 sequence (DNA): TGTGCCAGCTGGGGCAGGAGCTCCTATAATTCACCCCTCCACTTT. Translating gives CASWGRSSYNSPLHF.